Only one count was recorded for the clone carrying this T cell receptor beta chain. The antigen is not known. The data derive from a study of T cell responses to AZD1222 COVID-19 vaccine. Findings and limits, study-wide: Spike regions recognized by vaccine-associated CD4 TCRs spanned the protein, led by 160-218 and 743-854. White British donors predominated, females outnumbered males, and clonal diversity was possibly underestimated. Following two doses of AZD1222, Spike-specific TCR breadth and depth rose.

Clones were sequenced by immunoSEQ multiplex PCR, and TCRdb holds only the in-frame ones, with some missing. The sample has 98,000 or so clones, around nine tenths seen once. The V end was cut by 0 bases, the J end by 4 bases, with 9 bases between. The CDR3 covers 13 residues. Germline V gene sequence: CDR1 SQVTM, CDR2 ANQGSEA. The source was peripheral blood, collected on day 0 of AZD1222 vaccination. The TCR was taken from an adult in good health. The chain is built from TRBV29-1 and TRBJ1-2; the D is unclear. CDR3 nucleotides: TGCAGCGTTGAAGACCGCAGGATCTATGGCTACACCTTC. Protein sequence: CSVEDRRIYGYTF.